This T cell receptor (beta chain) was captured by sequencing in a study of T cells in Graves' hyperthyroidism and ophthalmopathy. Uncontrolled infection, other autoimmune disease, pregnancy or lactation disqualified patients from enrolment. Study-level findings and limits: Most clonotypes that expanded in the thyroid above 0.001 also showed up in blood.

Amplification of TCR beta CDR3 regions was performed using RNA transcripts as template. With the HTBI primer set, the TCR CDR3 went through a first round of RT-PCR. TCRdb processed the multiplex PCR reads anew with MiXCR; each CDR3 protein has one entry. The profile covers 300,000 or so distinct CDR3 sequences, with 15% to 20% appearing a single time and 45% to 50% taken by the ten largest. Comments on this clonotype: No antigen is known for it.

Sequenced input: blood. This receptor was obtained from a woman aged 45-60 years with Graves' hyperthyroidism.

In nucleotides, the CDR3 is TGCGCCAGCAGCTTGAGCGGGAACACAGATACGCAGTATTTT. Translating it yields CASSLSGNTDTQYF. This chain connects TRBV5-1 to TRBJ2-3; 7 bases align to TRBD2. CDR3 length: 14 amino acids. The ends lost 1 base at V and 2 bases at J; junction bases unmatched: 1. CDR1 is SGHRS and CDR2 is YFSETQ in the germline V gene.